The source of this TCR beta chain is a study of blood T cell repertoires in COVID-19. Study as a whole: Samples of COVID-19 (acute and convalescent) were obtained from the United States, Italy and Spain. T cells, B-cell-depleted T cells, or PBMCs provided the cDNA or gDNA that served as material.

In the original workflow: Amplification with reference gene primers provided the estimates of nucleated cell counts. Sequencing used immunoSEQ multiplex PCR; TCRdb keeps in-frame clones, though not all of them. V and J calls and clone size are those listed in that table; D and trimming were worked out from the DNA. The sample contains tens of thousands of clones, roughly 76% of which appear only once. After removal of 4 bases from V and 3 bases from J, the junction contained 4 bases not matched to a gene. The CDR3 loop spans 15 amino acids. CDR1 and CDR2 (germline): SGHTA, FQGNSA. This TCR was recovered from a woman over 75 with acute or convalescent COVID-19. The chain combines TRBV7-2 with TRBJ2-1, with 9 bases matching TRBD2. The sequencing sample was made of peripheral blood. The CDR3 sequence is CASSSRTSVYNEQFF. The CDR3, as DNA: TGTGCCAGCAGCTCCAGGACTAGCGTCTACAATGAGCAGTTCTTC.